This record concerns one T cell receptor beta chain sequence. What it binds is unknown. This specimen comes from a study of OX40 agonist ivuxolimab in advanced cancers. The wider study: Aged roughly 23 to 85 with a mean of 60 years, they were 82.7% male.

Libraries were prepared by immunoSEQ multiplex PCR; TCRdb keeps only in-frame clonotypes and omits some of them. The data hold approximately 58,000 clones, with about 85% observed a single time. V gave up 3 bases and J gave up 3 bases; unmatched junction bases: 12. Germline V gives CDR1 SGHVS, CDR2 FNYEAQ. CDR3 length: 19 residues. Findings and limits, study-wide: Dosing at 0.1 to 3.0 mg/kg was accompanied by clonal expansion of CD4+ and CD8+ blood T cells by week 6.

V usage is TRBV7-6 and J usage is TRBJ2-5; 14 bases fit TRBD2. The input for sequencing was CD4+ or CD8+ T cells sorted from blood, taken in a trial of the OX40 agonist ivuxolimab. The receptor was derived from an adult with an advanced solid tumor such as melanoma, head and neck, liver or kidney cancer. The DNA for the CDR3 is TGTGCCAGCAGCTTCACCAATTCCGGGACTAGCGGGAGAAAAGAGACCCAGTACTTC. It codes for CASSFTNSGTSGRKETQYF.